Listed below are T cell receptor beta chains from one sample, sequenced in a study of blood T cell repertoires in COVID-19. The repertoire was sequenced with immunoSEQ multiplex PCR; TCRdb's copy has only in-frame clones and lacks some. Among about 99,000 clones listed, approximately 90% were seen once. The material sequenced was peripheral blood. The source of these receptors is a man over 45 in a cohort sampled during active COVID-19. CDR3s include the opening cysteine and the closing phenylalanine or tryptophan. Fields, in order: CDR3 protein, D gene, V gene. D genes are given only for firm matches.

CASKGTSYNSPLHF	.	TRBV25-1
CASSLGQGYRSPLHF	TRBD1	TRBV11-2
CASSLGGSASYNEQFF	.	TRBV5-1
CASSPQTGGWNNEQFF	TRBD2	TRBV3-1/TRBV3-2
CASSLGGKNTGELFF	.	TRBV5-1
CASSEGGQGVSPGDTQYF	TRBD1	TRBV6-1
CASSHLTGTEAFF	TRBD1	TRBV6-6
CASSPGWSTNYGYTF	.	TRBV5-1
CASSLGTGVVNQPQHF	TRBD1	TRBV27
CASSPEGSGELFF	.	TRBV7-9
CASSPPDKLTDTQYF	.	TRBV28
CASSLEGQGYSLNTEAFF	.	TRBV7-6
CASSTTGKGETQYF	TRBD1	TRBV3-1/TRBV3-2
CAIVDGGNTIYF	.	TRBV10-3
CASSQDTDTDTQYF	.	TRBV3-1/TRBV3-2
CASSLKGLAGGPGDTQYF	TRBD2	TRBV11-3
CASSVQGREQFF	.	TRBV5-1
CASSYDSSYEQYF	.	TRBV6-5
CASSQASGDYEQYF	TRBD2	TRBV4-3
CASSNSGTGGNYGYTF	TRBD1	TRBV4-2
CASSYADRVGGELFF	TRBD1	TRBV6-6
CATSDTDRGRGEQFF	TRBD1	TRBV24-1
CASSSTTGYGSPLHF	.	TRBV11-2
CAISPTGGSNEQFF	TRBD1	TRBV10-3
CASSLTQGYNEQFF	.	TRBV7-9
CASSVGAEPYGYTF	.	TRBV9
CASSYIPLANKKETQYF	TRBD2	TRBV7-9
CASSEQGSVTEAFF	.	TRBV11-1
CASVAGGPGNIQYF	TRBD2	TRBV2
CASSYSSSNSPLHF	.	TRBV6-5
CASSRPEGPQHF	.	TRBV6-2/TRBV6-3
CASSLFGGAETQYF	.	TRBV28
CASSLWRDTDTQYF	.	TRBV5-1
CASSEATLGGELFF	.	TRBV10-2
CASSLGGSFYNEQFF	.	TRBV5-4
CASSSGPGFYEQYF	.	TRBV5-1
CASSLVSGYGNQPQHF	.	TRBV7-2
CASSYSLTRTNEKLFF	.	TRBV6-6
CASSLAVQGNTEAFF	.	TRBV5-1
CASTLAGEGYTF	.	TRBV5-6
CASSLSGSGNTIYF	.	TRBV27
CASSFRGNKGSPLHF	.	TRBV6-5
CASSQTGINYGYTF	.	TRBV7-9
CASSLIVRGIETQYF	.	TRBV11-1
CASSRRTAYSSNDKLFF	.	TRBV6-6
CASSFTGSAEAFF	.	TRBV6-5
CASRQDRGPEAFF	TRBD1	TRBV19
CASKGYNEQFF	.	TRBV6-5
CASSFAGEGEAFF	.	TRBV5-1